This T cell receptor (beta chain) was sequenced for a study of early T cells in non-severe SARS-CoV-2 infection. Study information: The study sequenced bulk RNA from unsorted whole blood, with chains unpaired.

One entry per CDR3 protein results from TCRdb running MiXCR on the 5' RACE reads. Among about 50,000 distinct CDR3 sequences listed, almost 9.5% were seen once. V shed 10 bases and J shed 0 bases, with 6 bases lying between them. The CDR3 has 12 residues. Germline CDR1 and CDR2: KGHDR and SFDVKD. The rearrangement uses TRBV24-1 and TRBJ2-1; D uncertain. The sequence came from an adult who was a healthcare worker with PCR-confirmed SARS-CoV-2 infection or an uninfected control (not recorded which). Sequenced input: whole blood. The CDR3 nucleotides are TGTGCCACGTCGCCCTCCTACAATGAGCAGTTCTTC. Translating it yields CATSPSYNEQFF.